The rows below give T cell receptor beta chains drawn from one sample of a study of metastatic and nonmetastatic thyroid tumors. TCRdb recomputed clones from the PCR reads via MiXCR. The sample holds 20,000 to 25,000 clones, around 11% seen once. Sequenced: blood. These receptors came from a female donor with papillary thyroid cancer or a benign thyroid nodule (not recorded which). Some clones in this sample may be carry-over from other donors' samples. CDR3s include the opening cysteine and the closing phenylalanine or tryptophan. A D gene is named only where the DNA matches it firmly. Size tells how often a clone was seen (once, few, many) or the class of an expanded clone, and some rows leave it out.

d_call	j_call	v_call	clone_size	cdr3_aa	cdr3_nt
NA	TRBJ2-1	TRBV28	many	CASSTLRRGLGGNEQFF	TGTGCCAGCTCTACGCTTCGACGGGGTCTTGGGGGCAATGAGCAGTTCTTC
TRBD1	TRBJ2-7	TRBV19	many	CASSIPLDREVIYEQYF	TGTGCCAGTAGTATACCCCTCGACAGGGAAGTTATCTACGAGCAGTACTTC
TRBD2	TRBJ2-2	TRBV5-1	many	CASSLSGRAGGELFF	TGCGCCAGCAGCCTTAGCGGGAGGGCCGGCGGGGAGCTGTTTTTT
TRBD1	TRBJ2-2	TRBV25-1	many	CASSAPGQLTGELFF	TGTGCCAGCAGTGCACCGGGACAGCTCACCGGGGAGCTGTTTTTT
TRBD2	TRBJ2-1	TRBV12-3/TRBV12-4	once	CASSLTAPPWTSGYNEQFF	TGTGCCAGCAGTTTAACTGCCCCGCCCTGGACTAGCGGCTACAATGAGCAGTTCTTC
NA	TRBJ2-2	TRBV11-3	NA	CARRSATGELFF	TGTGCCAGAAGATCTGCCACCGGGGAGCTGTTTTTT
NA	TRBJ2-3	TRBV12-3/TRBV12-4	many	CASSLGREADTQYF	TGTGCCAGCAGTTTGGGCAGGGAAGCAGATACGCAGTATTTT
TRBD1	TRBJ2-1	TRBV15	many	CATSRDFSGTAHNEQFF	TGTGCCACCAGCAGAGACTTCTCCGGGACAGCCCACAATGAGCAGTTCTTC
NA	TRBJ2-2	TRBV7-7	many	CASSSAQETGELFF	TGTGCTAGCAGCTCAGCCCAGGAGACCGGGGAGCTGTTTTTT
TRBD2	TRBJ2-3	TRBV20-1	few	CSATGVGLAGVLESTDTQYF	TGCAGTGCGACAGGGGTGGGACTAGCGGGAGTACTTGAGAGCACAGATACGCAGTATTTT
NA	TRBJ2-2	TRBV30	many	CAWRAGTLGGELFF	TGTGCCTGGAGGGCAGGTACCCTCGGCGGGGAGCTGTTTTTT
NA	TRBJ1-1	TRBV7-9	NA	CATQPKGEAFF	TGTGCCACACAACCAAAAGGTGAAGCTTTCTTT
NA	TRBJ2-6	TRBV14	many	CASSLVGGANVLTF	TGTGCCAGCAGCCTGGTTGGCGGGGCCAACGTCCTGACTTTC
NA	TRBJ2-5	TRBV15	NA	CATSSYSGPQETQYF	TGTGCCACCAGCAGTTACTCGGGGCCACAAGAGACCCAGTACTTC
NA	TRBJ2-7	TRBV18	many	CASSPPLSSYEQYF	TGTGCCAGCTCACCACCCCTTAGCTCCTACGAGCAGTACTTC
TRBD1	TRBJ2-7	TRBV12-3/TRBV12-4	few	CASSFGTGKGEQYF	TGTGCCAGCAGTTTCGGGACAGGGAAGGGCGAGCAGTACTTC
TRBD2	TRBJ2-7	TRBV2	many	CASSESGGRSYEQYF	TGTGCCAGCAGTGAAAGCGGGGGTCGCAGCTACGAGCAGTACTTC
NA	TRBJ1-2	TRBV9	many	CASSASHDGYTF	TGTGCCAGCAGCGCCTCGCATGATGGCTACACCTTC
NA	TRBJ2-2	TRBV20-1	many	CSAIVERSGTGELFF	TGCAGTGCTATAGTGGAACGTAGTGGCACCGGGGAGCTGTTTTTT
TRBD2	TRBJ2-1	TRBV11-2	once	CASTTAQTAGGRNEQFF	TGTGCCAGCACCACCGCCCAGACAGCGGGAGGGCGAAATGAGCAGTTCTTC